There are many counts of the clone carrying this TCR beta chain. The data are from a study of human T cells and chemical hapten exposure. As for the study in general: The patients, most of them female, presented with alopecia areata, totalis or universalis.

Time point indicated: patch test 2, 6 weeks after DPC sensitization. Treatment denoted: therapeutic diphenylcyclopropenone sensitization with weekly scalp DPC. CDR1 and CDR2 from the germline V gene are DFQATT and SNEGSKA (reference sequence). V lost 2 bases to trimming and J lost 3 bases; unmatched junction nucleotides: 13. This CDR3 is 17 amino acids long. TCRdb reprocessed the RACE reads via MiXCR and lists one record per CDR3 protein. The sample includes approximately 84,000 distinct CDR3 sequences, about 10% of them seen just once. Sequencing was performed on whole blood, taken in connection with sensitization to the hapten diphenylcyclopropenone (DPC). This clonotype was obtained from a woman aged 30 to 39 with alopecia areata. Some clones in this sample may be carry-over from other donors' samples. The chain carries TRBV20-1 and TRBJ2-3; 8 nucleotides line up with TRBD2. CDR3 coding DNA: TGCAGTGCTAGACGACTTTCAGCGGGAGTTTATACAGATACGCAGTATTTT. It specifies CSARRLSAGVYTDTQYF.